These 2 T cell receptor beta chains share one sample of origin, sequenced in a study of technical replicates of blood from several donors. Assay used: immunoSEQ multiplex PCR; TCRdb lists only in-frame clones, some missing. The table has tens of thousands of clones, approximately 96% seen once. Source material: T cells isolated from PBMCs. The receptors were sampled from a human donor in good health.

DNA of the CDR3: TGCGCCAGCAGCCAGGGACAGCTATACGAGCAGTACTTC. This sequence encodes CASSQGQLYEQYF. The V and J genes are TRBV4-1 and TRBJ2-7; TRBD1 matches at 7 bases. The CDR3 consists of 13 residues. Germline trimming cut 3 bases from V and 4 bases from J; bases unmatched to any gene: 3. CDR1 is MGHRA, CDR2 YSYEKL, per germline.

The genes are TRBV28 and TRBJ2-2; 8 nucleotides line up with TRBD1. V dropped 5 bases and J dropped 8; count of bases not matched to a gene: 7. The germline CDR1 and CDR2 sequences are MDHEN and SYDVKM. This CDR3 spans 14 amino acids. CDR3 nucleotides: TGTGCCAGCAGTCCGACAGGGGCAGAGGGGGAGCTGTTTTTT. It translates to CASSPTGAEGELFF.